This TCR beta chain was profiled in a study of blood T cell repertoires in COVID-19. As for the study in general: Spain, Italy and the United States supplied samples that represented acute and convalescent COVID-19.

In the original processing: The assay estimated nucleated cells by amplifying reference gene primers. Method: immunoSEQ multiplex PCR; TCRdb's copy keeps in-frame clones and lacks some. V and J calls and clone size are copied from that table; D and trimming were computed from the DNA. The sample contains about 200,000 clones, about 81% of which appear only once. After removal of 3 bases from V and 7 bases from J, the junction contained 2 bases not matched to a gene. The germline CDR1 and CDR2 sequences are LNHNV and YYDKDF (reference sequence). The CDR3 loop spans 13 amino acids. The Seattle site enrolled patients during active infection and followed them longitudinally.

The sample comprised peripheral blood. The source of this sequence is a woman older than 75 with COVID-19, enrolled during active disease. V is TRBV15 and J is TRBJ2-2, with 7 bases identical to TRBD1. In DNA, the CDR3 is TGTGCCACCAGCAGTACAGGGGTCGGGGAGCTGTTTTTT. It is translated as CATSSTGVGELFF.